These T cell receptor beta chains were read from a single sample in a study of T cells in Graves' hyperthyroidism and ophthalmopathy. TCRdb fed the multiplex PCR reads into MiXCR, producing one record per CDR3 protein. The data hold hundreds of thousands of distinct CDR3 sequences, with around 40% observed a single time. The source material was blood. These TCRs come from a woman aged 40 to 50 with Graves' hyperthyroidism. CDR3s include the opening cysteine and the closing phenylalanine or tryptophan. A D gene is named only where the DNA matches it firmly. Clone size is given for some rows only: seen once, a few or many times, or a class if the clone is expanded.

v_call	j_call	d_call	clone_size	cdr3_nt	cdr3_aa
TRBV24-1	TRBJ2-5	.	many	TGTGCCACCAGTGATTTCACGGGGCACCAAGAGACCCAGTACTTC	CATSDFTGHQETQYF
TRBV9	TRBJ2-2	.	few	TGTGCCAGCAGCGTCTACAGTAGTGGTCAAGGGAACACCGGGGAGCTGTTTTTT	CASSVYSSGQGNTGELFF
TRBV28	TRBJ1-1	.	.	TGTGCCAGCGGGTGGGTCCCCACTGAAGCTTTCTTT	CASGWVPTEAFF
TRBV6-5	TRBJ1-1	.	few	TGTGCCAGCAGTTGGAGCCGAGAGGCAGGAGCTTTCTTT	CASSWSREAGAFF
TRBV5-1	TRBJ1-1	TRBD1	few	TGCGCCAGCAGCTACTACAGGGGGGCGGTCACTGAAGCTTTCTTT	CASSYYRGAVTEAFF
TRBV29-1	TRBJ2-7	.	.	TGCAGCGTTGAAGATCGTAAGGGAAACTACTACGAGCAGTACTTC	CSVEDRKGNYYEQYF
TRBV7-9	TRBJ1-1	.	.	TGTGCCAGCAGCCAAGGGCCGAACACTAAAGCTTTCTTT	CASSQGPNTKAFF
TRBV7-2	TRBJ2-7	TRBD1	.	TGTGCCAGCAGCCCCGTAGGGCGACAGGGGTACGAGCAGTACTTC	CASSPVGRQGYEQYF
TRBV20-1	TRBJ2-5	TRBD2	.	TGCAGTGCCGCCCCACTAGCGGGGAAAGAGACCCAGTACTTC	CSAAPLAGKETQYF
TRBV12-3/TRBV12-4	TRBJ2-5	.	many	TGTGCCAGCAGCTTGCGGGAAGAGACCCAGTACTTC	CASSLREETQYF
TRBV10-3	TRBJ2-7	.	.	TGTGCCAGCAGTGGGGCAGGAGAGGAGCAGTACTTC	CASSGAGEEQYF
TRBV2	TRBJ1-1	.	.	TGTGCCAGCAGTTACGAGGGGGTAAGGACTGAAGCTTTCTTT	CASSYEGVRTEAFF
TRBV29-1	TRBJ2-7	.	.	TGCAGCGTAGGGACGGACCGCTCCTACGAGCAGTACTTC	CSVGTDRSYEQYF
TRBV6-2/TRBV6-3	TRBJ2-7	TRBD2	.	TGTGCCAGCAGTTACGGGACTAGCGGCTCCTACGAGCAGTACTTC	CASSYGTSGSYEQYF
TRBV29-1	TRBJ1-4	TRBD1	.	TGCAGCGTACACAGGGGGTACGACGATGAAAAACTGTTTTTT	CSVHRGYDDEKLFF
TRBV7-9	TRBJ1-5	.	many	TGTGCCAGCAGCCAGGACGGTTTCCAGCCCCAGCATTTT	CASSQDGFQPQHF
TRBV2	TRBJ2-2	TRBD2	.	TGTGCCAGCAGTTGGCGGGGAGGGGCAGGGAGTAACACCGGGGAGCTGTTTTTT	CASSWRGGAGSNTGELFF